In its sample, the clone carrying this T cell receptor beta chain was seen many times. As yet, its antigen is unknown. TCRdb ran MiXCR on the 5' RACE reads and lists one entry per CDR3 protein. Counted here are about 14,000 distinct CDR3 sequences, 10% occurring once; the ten biggest clones make up around 29%. This CDR3 contains 12 residues. Unmatched junction bases numbered 5, after V lost 2 bases and J lost 13 bases. The data were taken from a study of spatial heterogeneity in lung cancer. General study points: Blood showed ubiquitous tumor TCRs more often at resection than at routine follow-up.

The time point here: sample taken at primary tumor resection. The study sequenced unsorted whole RNA from tumor, nontumor lung or frozen PBMC. The donors comprised about 70 untreated early-stage non-small cell lung cancer patients. The sequence came from a male donor with early-stage non-small cell lung cancer. This chain joins TRBV12-3 or TRBV12-4 and TRBJ2-5, with 9 bases aligning to TRBD2. Sequenced material: PBMCs, taken at surgery. Here the CDR3 DNA reads TGTGCCAGCAGTTTACCGACTAGCGGCCCGTACTTC. Its protein product is CASSLPTSGPYF.